This TCR beta chain comes out of a study of T cells expressing NK-cell markers (dated by TCRdb to the early 2020s). A note on the overall study: Seven or eight donors provided sorted CD3+CD56+NKG2C+, CD3+CD56+NKG2C- and CD3+CD56-NKG2C+ T-cell subsets, whose TCR beta-chain repertoires were profiled. Libraries were sequenced as 2 x 150 bp reads on Illumina HiSeq 2000/2500, MiSeq or NextSeq. Among the eight sequenced donors, seven were HCMV-seropositive and one was HCMV-seronegative. The eight sequenced donors were randomly selected healthy volunteers, three men and five women.

From the cysteine through the phenylalanine, the CDR3 covers 15 amino acids. The coding DNA is unavailable. Sequencing took place on an Illumina HiSeq 2000. 5'RACE template switching, by which a universal primer site and unique molecular identifiers were added, was used to make TCR beta cDNA libraries. Synthesis of cDNA was primed from the TCR beta constant segment and was followed by two consecutive PCR amplification steps. Processing in the source paper ran as follows. MIGEC was used to demultiplex reads and group reads by UMI, and MiTCR was used to assemble and quantify clonotypes. To remove erroneous sequences, TCR cDNA sequences were retained only when supported by two or more reads. The tcR package was used for downstream repertoire analysis, and clonotypes were matched between fractions using CDR3 nucleotide sequence together with V segment. VDJmatch was used to annotate antigen specificity against VDJdb, with one amino acid substitution in CDR3 permitted. TCRdb reprocessed the reads into one record per CDR3 protein sequence, lacking DNA. In this record, the V and J calls reflect TCRdb's handling and not the investigators' own analysis. This sample's clone table shows fewer than 200,000 distinct CDR3 sequences. The top ten constitute 15% to 20% of the sample.

HCMV serostatus was determined by detecting HCMV-specific IgG in serum with a commercial ELISA kit. Peripheral blood mononuclear cells were isolated from blood by Ficoll density gradient centrifugation. The investigation overall reported the following: In five to seven donors, the dominant CD3+CD56+NKG2C+ clonotypes were among the top 10 CD8+ clonotypes and accounted for roughly 1.0-7.0% of CD8+ T cells. Those dominant clonotypes were again the most abundant among CD3+CD56-NKG2C+ cells in several donors, at roughly 28.3-60.1%. It remained unclear whether the expanded NKG2C-expressing T cell clones were specific for HCMV antigens.

Details on this clonotype: Its antigen has not been determined.

Here the chain combines TRBV12-3 or TRBV12-4 and TRBJ2-7; there is no DNA to check the TCRdb D call of TRBD2. This TCR derives from a woman aged 18 to 75 in good health. Sequenced input: blood T cells: a sorted CD56 or NKG2C T cell subset, CD4+ or CD8+ T cells, or bulk PBMC T cells (not recorded which). The CDR3: CASSPSSGAAYEQYF.